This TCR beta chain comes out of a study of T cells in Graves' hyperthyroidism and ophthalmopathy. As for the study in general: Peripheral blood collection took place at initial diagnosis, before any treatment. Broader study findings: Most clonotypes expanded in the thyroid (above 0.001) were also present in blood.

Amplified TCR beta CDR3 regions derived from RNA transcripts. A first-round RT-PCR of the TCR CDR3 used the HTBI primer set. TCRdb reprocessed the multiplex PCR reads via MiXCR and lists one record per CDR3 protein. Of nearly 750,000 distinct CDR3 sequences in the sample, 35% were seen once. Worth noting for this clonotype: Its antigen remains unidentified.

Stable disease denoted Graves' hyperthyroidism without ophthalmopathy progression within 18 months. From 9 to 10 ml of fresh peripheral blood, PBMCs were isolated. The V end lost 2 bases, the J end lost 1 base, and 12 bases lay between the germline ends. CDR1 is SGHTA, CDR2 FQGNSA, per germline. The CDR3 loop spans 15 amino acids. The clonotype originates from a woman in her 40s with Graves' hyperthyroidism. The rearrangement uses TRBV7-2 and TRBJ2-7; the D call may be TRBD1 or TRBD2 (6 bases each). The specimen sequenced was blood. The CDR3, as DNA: TGTGCCAGCAGCTTATGGGGGGCCGGGTCCTACGAGCAGTACTTC. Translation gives CASSLWGAGSYEQYF. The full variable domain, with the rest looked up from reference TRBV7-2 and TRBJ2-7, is GAGVSQSPSNKVTEKGKDVELRCDPISGHTALYWYRQSLGQGLEFLIYFQGNSAPDKSGLPSDRFSAERTGGSVSTLTIQRTQQEDSAVYLCASSLWGAGSYEQYFGPGTRLTVT.